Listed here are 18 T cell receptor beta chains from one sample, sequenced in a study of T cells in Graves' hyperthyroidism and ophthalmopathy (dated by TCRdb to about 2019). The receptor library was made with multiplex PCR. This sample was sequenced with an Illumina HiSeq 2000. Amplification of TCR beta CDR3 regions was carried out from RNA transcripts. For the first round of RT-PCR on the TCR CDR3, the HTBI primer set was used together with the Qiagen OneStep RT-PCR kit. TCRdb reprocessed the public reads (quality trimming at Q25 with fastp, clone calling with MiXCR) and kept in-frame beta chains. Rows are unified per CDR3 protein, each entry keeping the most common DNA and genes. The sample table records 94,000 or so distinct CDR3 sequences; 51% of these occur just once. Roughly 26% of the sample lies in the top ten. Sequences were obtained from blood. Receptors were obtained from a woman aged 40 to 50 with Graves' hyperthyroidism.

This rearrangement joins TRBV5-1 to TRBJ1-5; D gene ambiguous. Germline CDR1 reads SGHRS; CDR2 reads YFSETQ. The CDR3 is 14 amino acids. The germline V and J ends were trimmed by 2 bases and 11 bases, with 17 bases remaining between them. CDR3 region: CASSFGVRGETQHF. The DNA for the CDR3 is TGCGCCAGCAGCTTTGGGGTCCGGGGAGAGACCCAGCATTTT.

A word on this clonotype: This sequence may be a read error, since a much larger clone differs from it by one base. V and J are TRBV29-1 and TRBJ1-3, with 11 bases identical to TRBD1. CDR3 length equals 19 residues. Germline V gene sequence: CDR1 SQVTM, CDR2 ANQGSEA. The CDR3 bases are TGCAGCGTTGAAAGAGTCGGGGGACAGGGGGAATACTCTGGAGACACCATATATTTT. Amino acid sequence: CSVERVGGQGEYSGDTIYF.

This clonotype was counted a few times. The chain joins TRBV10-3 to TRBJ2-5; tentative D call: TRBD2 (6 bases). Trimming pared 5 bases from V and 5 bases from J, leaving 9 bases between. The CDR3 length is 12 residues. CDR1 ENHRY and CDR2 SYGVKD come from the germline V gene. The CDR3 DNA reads TGTGCCATCAGTACGGGAGCGGAGACCCAGTACTTC. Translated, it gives CAISTGAETQYF.

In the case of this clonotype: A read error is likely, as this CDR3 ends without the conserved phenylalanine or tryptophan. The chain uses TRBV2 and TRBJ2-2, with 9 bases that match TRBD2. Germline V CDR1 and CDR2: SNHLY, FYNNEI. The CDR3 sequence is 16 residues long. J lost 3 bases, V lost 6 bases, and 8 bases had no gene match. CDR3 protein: CASSRPGLAYTGELFL. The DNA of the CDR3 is TGTGCCAGCAGCAGGCCCGGACTAGCGTACACCGGGGAGCTGTTTCTT.

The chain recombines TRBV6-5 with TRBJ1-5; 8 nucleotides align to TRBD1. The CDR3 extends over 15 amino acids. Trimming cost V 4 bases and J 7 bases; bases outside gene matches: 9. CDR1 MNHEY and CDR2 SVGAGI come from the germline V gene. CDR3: CASSSLDRVGQPQHF. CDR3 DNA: TGTGCCAGCAGTTCTCTGGACAGGGTAGGACAGCCCCAGCATTTT.

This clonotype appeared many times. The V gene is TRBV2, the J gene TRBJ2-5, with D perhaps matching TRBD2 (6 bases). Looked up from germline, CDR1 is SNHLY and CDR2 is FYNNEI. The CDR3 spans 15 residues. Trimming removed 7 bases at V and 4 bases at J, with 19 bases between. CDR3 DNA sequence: TGTGCCAGCACCGGGGCGGGAAATCTTCGAGAGACCCAGTACTTC. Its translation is CASTGAGNLRETQYF.

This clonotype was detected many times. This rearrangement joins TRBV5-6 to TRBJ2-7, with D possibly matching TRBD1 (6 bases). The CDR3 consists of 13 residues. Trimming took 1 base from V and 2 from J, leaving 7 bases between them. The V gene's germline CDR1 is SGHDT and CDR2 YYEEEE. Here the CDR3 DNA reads TGTGCCAGCAGCTTGACAGGGACCTACGAGCAGTACTTC. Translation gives CASSLTGTYEQYF.

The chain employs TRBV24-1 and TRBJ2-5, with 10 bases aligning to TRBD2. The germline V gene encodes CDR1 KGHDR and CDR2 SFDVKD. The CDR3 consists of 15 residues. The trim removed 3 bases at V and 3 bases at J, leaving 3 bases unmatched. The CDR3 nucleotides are TGTGCCACCAGTGATGCTACTAGCGGGAAAGAGACCCAGTACTTC. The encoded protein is CATSDATSGKETQYF.

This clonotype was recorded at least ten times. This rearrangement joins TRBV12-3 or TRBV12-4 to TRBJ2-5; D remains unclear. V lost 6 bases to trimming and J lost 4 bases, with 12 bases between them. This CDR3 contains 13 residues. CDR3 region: CASSPAGTETQYF. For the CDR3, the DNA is TGTGCCAGCAGCCCCGCCGGCACAGAGACCCAGTACTTC.

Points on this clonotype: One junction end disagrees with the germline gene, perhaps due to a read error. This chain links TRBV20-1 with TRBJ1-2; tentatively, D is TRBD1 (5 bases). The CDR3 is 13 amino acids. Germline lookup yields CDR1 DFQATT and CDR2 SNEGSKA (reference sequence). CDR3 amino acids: CNAREQGRYGYTF. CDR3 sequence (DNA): TGCAATGCTAGAGAGCAGGGCCGCTATGGCTACACCTTC.

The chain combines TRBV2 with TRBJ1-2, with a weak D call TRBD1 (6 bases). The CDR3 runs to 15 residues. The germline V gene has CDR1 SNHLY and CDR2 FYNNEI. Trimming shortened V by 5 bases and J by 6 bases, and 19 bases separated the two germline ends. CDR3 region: CASSYSRQGNNGYTF. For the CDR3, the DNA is TGTGCCAGCAGTTACTCGCGTCAGGGGAATAATGGCTACACCTTC.

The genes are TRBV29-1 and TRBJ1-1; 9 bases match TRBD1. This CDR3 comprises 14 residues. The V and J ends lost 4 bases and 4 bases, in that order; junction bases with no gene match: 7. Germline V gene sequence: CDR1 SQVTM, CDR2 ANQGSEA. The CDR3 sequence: CSVGPADRGTEAFF. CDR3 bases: TGCAGCGTTGGACCCGCGGACAGGGGCACTGAAGCTTTCTTT.

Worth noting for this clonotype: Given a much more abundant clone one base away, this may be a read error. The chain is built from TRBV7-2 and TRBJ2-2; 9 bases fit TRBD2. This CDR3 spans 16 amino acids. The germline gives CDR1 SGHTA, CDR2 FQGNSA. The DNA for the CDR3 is TGTGCCAGCAGTTTTAACCTAGCGGGGAACACCGGGGGGCTGTTTTTT. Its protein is CASSFNLAGNTGGLFF.

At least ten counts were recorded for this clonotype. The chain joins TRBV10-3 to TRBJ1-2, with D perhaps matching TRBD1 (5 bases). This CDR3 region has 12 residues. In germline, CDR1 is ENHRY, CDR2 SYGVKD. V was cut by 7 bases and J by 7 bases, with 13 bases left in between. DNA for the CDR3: TGTGCCATCAACGAGGGAGGGGTTGGCTACACCTTC. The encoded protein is CAINEGGVGYTF.

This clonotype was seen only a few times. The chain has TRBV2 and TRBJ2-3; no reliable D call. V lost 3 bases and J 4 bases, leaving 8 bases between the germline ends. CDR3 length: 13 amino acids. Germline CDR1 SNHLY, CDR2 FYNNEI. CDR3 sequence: CASSEMAADTQYF. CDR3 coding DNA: TGTGCCAGCAGTGAGATGGCCGCAGATACGCAGTATTTT.

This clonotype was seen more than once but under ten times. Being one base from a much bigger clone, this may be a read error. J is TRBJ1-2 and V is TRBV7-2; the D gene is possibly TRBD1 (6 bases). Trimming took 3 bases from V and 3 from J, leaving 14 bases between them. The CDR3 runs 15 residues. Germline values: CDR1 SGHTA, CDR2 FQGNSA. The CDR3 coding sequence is TGTGCCAGCAGCTTTGGGACACCGGGGGACTATGGCTACACCTTC. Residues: CASSFGTPGDYGYTF.

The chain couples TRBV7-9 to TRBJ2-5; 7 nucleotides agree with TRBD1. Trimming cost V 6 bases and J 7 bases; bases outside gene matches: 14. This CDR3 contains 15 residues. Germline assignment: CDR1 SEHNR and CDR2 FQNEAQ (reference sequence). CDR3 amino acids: CASRAGTAEMMTQYF. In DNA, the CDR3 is TGTGCCAGCAGAGCCGGGACAGCGGAGATGATGACCCAGTACTTC. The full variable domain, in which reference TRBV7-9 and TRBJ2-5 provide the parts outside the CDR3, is DTGVSQNPRHKITKRGQNVTFRCDPISEHNRLYWYRQTLGQGPEFLTYFQNEAQLEKSRLLSDRFSAERPKGSFSTLEIQRTEQGDSAMYLCASRAGTAEMMTQYFGPGTRLLVL.

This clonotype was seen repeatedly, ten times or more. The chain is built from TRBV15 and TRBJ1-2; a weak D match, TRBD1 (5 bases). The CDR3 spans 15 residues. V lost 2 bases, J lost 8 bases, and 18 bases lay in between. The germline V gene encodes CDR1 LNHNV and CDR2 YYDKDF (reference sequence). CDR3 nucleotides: TGTGCCACCAGCAGATCGAGGGCAGGGTGGAGAGGCTACACCTTC. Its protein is CATSRSRAGWRGYTF.